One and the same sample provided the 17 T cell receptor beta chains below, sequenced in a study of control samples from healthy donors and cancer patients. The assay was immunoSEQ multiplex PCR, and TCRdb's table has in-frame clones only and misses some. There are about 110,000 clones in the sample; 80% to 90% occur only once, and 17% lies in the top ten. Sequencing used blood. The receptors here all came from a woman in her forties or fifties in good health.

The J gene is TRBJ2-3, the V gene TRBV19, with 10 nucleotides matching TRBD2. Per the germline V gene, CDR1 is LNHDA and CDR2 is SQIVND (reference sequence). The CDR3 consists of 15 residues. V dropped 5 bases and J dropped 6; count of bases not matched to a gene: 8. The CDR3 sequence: CASSGVAGGSDTQYF. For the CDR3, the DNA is TGTGCCAGTAGTGGCGTAGCGGGAGGTTCGGATACGCAGTATTTT. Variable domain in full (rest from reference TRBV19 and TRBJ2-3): DGGITQSPKYLFRKEGQNVTLSCEQNLNHDAMYWYRQDPGQGLRLIYYSQIVNDFQKGDIAEGYSVSREKKESFPLTVTSAQKNPTAFYLCASSGVAGGSDTQYFGPGTRLTVL.

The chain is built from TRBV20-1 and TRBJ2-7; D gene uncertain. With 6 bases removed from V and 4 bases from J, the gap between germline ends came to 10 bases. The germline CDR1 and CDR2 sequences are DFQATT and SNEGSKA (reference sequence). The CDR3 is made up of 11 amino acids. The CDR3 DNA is TGCAGTGCCCCAGGACGGTACGAGCAGTACTTC. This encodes CSAPGRYEQYF.

The CDR3, as DNA: TGTGCCAGCAGCCTTCAGGTCTTTGGTGAGCAGTACGTC. This codes for CASSLQVFGEQYV. This chain uses TRBV7-2 with TRBJ2-7; D remains unclear. Trimming stripped 5 bases from V and 7 bases from J, with 15 bases between. Germline assignment: CDR1 SGHTA and CDR2 FQGNSA. The CDR3 length is 13 residues.

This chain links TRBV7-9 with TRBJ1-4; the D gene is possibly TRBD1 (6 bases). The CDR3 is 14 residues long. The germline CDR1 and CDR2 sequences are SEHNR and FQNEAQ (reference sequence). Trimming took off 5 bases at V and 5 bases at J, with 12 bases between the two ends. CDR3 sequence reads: CASSKTGWNEKLFF. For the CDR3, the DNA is TGTGCCAGCAGCAAGACAGGTTGGAATGAAAAACTGTTTTTT.

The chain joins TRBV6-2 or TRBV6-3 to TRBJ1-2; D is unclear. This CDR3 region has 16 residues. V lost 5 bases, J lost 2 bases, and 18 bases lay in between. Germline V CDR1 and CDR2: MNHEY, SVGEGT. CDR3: CASSLLPQTGNYGYTF. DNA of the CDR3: TGTGCCAGCAGTCTTTTACCCCAGACGGGGAACTATGGCTACACCTTC.

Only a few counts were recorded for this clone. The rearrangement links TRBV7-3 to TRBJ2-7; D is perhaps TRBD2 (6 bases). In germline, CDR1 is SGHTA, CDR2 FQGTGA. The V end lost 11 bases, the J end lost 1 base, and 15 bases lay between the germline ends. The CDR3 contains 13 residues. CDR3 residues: CAPWSSGSYEQYV. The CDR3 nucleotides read TGTGCCCCCTGGAGTAGCGGATCCTACGAGCAGTACGTC.

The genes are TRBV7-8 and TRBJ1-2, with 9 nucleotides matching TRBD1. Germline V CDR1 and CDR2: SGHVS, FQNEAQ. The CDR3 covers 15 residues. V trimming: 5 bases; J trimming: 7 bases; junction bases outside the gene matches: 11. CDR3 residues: CASSGGQGAISGYTF. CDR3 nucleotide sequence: TGTGCCAGCAGCGGGGGACAGGGAGCGATCAGTGGCTACACCTTC.

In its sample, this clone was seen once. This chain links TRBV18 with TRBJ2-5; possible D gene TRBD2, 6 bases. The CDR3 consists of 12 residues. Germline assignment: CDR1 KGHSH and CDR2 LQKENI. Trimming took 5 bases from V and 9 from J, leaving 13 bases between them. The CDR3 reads CASSEPPGAQYF. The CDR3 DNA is TGTGCCAGCTCAGAACCGCCGGGGGCCCAGTACTTC.

CDR3 sequence reads: CASSEAPQRERSEQFF. In nucleotides, the CDR3 is TGTGCCAGCAGTGAAGCGCCCCAGCGGGAGAGGAGTGAGCAGTTCTTC. The V call is TRBV6-1, the J call TRBJ2-1, with TRBD2 matching 8 bases. Trimming took 0 bases from V and 9 from J; bases not matched to a gene: 10. The length of the CDR3 is 16 residues. Germline-derived CDR1 and CDR2 are MNHNS and SASEGT.

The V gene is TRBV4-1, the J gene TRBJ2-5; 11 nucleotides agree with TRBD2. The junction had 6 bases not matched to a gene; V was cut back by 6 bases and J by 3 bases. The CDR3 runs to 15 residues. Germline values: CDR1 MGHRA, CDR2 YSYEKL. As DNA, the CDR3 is TGCGCCAGCAGATATAGCGGGGGGGATAAAGAGACCCAGTACTTC. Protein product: CASRYSGGDKETQYF.

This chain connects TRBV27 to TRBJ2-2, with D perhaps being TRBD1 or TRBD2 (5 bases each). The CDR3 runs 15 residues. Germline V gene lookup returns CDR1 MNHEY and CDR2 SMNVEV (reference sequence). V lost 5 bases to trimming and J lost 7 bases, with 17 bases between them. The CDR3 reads CASSGGRTKIGELFF. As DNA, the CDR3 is TGTGCCAGCAGTGGGGGACGGACCAAGATCGGGGAGCTGTTTTTT.

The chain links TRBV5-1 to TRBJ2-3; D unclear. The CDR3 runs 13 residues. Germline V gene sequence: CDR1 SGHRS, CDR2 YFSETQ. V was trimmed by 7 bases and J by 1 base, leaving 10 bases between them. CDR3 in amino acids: CASAEAGTDTQYF. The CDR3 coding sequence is TGCGCCAGCGCAGAGGCGGGCACAGATACGCAGTATTTT. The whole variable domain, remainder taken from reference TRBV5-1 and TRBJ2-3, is KAGVTQTPRYLIKTRGQQVTLSCSPISGHRSVSWYQQTPGQGLQFLFEYFSETQRNKGNFPGRFSGRQFSNSRSEMNVSTLELGDSALYLCASAEAGTDTQYFGPGTRLTVL.

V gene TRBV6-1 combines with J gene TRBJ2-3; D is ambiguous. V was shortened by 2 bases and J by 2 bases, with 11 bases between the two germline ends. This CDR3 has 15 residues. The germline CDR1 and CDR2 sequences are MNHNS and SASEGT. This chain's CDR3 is CASSEFQSLTDTQYF. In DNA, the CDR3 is TGTGCCAGCAGTGAATTTCAGAGCCTCACAGATACGCAGTATTTT.

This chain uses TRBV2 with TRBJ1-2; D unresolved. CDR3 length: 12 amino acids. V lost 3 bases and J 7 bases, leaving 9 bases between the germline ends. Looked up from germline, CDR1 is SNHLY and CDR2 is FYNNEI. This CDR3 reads CASSEGRAGYTF. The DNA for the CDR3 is TGTGCCAGCAGTGAGGGTAGGGCTGGCTACACCTTC.

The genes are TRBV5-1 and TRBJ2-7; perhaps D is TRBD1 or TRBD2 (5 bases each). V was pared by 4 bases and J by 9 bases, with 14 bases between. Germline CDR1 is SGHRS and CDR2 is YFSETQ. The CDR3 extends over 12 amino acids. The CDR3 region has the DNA TGCGCCAGCAGCCCCGGGGCCGACGGGCAGTACGTC. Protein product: CASSPGADGQYV.

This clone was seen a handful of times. CDR3 DNA: TGTGCCAGCAGGGACTCCTACGAGCAGTACGTC. As protein: CASRDSYEQYV. The chain employs TRBV6-5 and TRBJ2-7; D unresolved. V shed 6 bases and J shed 0 bases, with 3 bases lying between them. This CDR3 contains 11 residues. The V gene's germline CDR1 is MNHEY and CDR2 SVGAGI.

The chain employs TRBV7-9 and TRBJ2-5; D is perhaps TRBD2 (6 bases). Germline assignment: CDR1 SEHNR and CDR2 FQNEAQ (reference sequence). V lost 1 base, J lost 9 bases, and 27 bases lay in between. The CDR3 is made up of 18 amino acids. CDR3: CASSLELSGLGPRVPQYF. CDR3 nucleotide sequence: TGTGCCAGCAGCTTAGAGTTGAGCGGGTTGGGTCCCAGAGTGCCCCAGTACTTC.